A single sample is the source of the 32 T cell receptor beta chains below, sequenced in a study of cytomegalovirus exposure and HLA in healthy donors. Use of 60 Vbeta and 13 Jbeta primers characterized the PCR. Method: immunoSEQ multiplex PCR; TCRdb's copy keeps in-frame clones and lacks some. The sample includes 150,000 to 180,000 clones, around 75% of them seen just once. The sequenced sample consisted of PBMCs. These receptors originate from a man aged 30-40 years in good health and CMV-seropositive.

The rearrangement uses TRBV7-2 and TRBJ1-1; 7 bases align to TRBD1. The CDR3 covers 15 residues. From germline, CDR1 is SGHTA and CDR2 FQGNSA. V was clipped by 2 bases and J by 2 bases; unmatched bases: 5. CDR3 amino acids: CASSLWTGENTEAFF. CDR3 in DNA: TGTGCCAGCAGCTTATGGACAGGAGAAAACACTGAAGCTTTCTTT.

This chain links TRBV6-5 with TRBJ1-4; D remains unclear. CDR3 length: 13 residues. Trimming stripped 7 bases from V and 0 bases from J, with 6 bases between. Looked up from germline, CDR1 is MNHEY and CDR2 is SVGAGI. Here the CDR3 DNA reads TGTGCCAGCAAGAGAGCAACTAATGAAAAACTGTTTTTT. This encodes CASKRATNEKLFF.

In the case of this clone: One junction end does not reproduce the germline sequence, and a read error may be involved. The V gene is TRBV27, the J gene TRBJ2-2; D is unclear. CDR3 size: 13 residues. The germline gives CDR1 MNHEY, CDR2 SMNVEV (reference sequence). The CDR3 coding sequence is TGTACCAGCAGTTTACTGAACACCGGGGAGCTGTTTTTT. This gives the protein CTSSLLNTGELFF.

V gene TRBV6-5 combines with J gene TRBJ1-1, with unresolved D. Between the trimmed V and J ends, which lost 1 base and 5 bases, there was a span of 11 bases. This CDR3 is built from 14 residues. Germline CDR1 reads MNHEY; CDR2 reads SVGAGI. CDR3 loop: CASSYYRGRTEAFF. CDR3 DNA sequence: TGTGCCAGCAGTTACTACCGGGGTAGGACTGAAGCTTTCTTT.

The genes are TRBV4-1 and TRBJ1-2; TRBD1 is a possible D gene (6 bases). There are 13 residues in the CDR3. CDR1 MGHRA and CDR2 YSYEKL come from the germline V gene. Trimming removed 4 bases from V and 3 bases from J, with 9 bases in between. The CDR3 coding sequence is TGCGCCAGCAGCCCGGACAGCTACTATGGCTACACCTTC. It encodes CASSPDSYYGYTF.

The chain employs TRBV4-2 and TRBJ1-5; 9 bases map to TRBD1. The CDR3 is 16 amino acids. Germline V lookup: CDR1 LGHNA, CDR2 YNFKEQ. J gave up 5 bases and V 3 bases, and 8 bases lay outside the gene matches. The CDR3 DNA reads as TGTGCCAGCAGCCAGGAAGGAGGACAGGGGTATCAGCCCCAGCATTTT. Translated: CASSQEGGQGYQPQHF.

The chain combines TRBV29-1 with TRBJ1-3, with D possibly TRBD1 on 6 matching bases. The ends were cut back, 7 bases at V and 0 bases at J, with 13 bases in the middle. The CDR3 covers 14 residues. Germline CDR1 SQVTM, CDR2 ANQGSEA. CDR3 protein: CSGTGTNSGNTIYF. The CDR3 nucleotides read TGCAGCGGTACCGGGACAAACTCTGGAAACACCATATATTTT.

The chain links TRBV7-9 to TRBJ2-5; D is unclear. Trimming stripped 1 base from V and 3 bases from J, with 12 bases between. The CDR3 runs 15 residues. CDR1 is SEHNR, CDR2 FQNEAQ, per germline (reference sequence). DNA for the CDR3: TGTGCCAGCAGCTTAGTTGCGCTTGGAGAAGAGACCCAGTACTTC. Its translation: CASSLVALGEETQYF.

The chain uses TRBV4-3 and TRBJ2-3, with TRBD2 identical over 12 bases. The V segment lost 4 bases and the J segment 6 bases; nucleotides outside the gene matches: 14. This CDR3 spans 18 amino acids. The germline gives CDR1 LGHNA, CDR2 YSLEER. The CDR3 DNA reads as TGCGCCAGCAGCCGGTCCCCTAGCGGGGGGGGCCGGGCGGATACGCAGTATTTT. It codes for CASSRSPSGGGRADTQYF.

The chain recombines TRBV4-3 with TRBJ2-3; the D gene is possibly TRBD1 (6 bases). The CDR3 sequence is 16 residues long. Germline V CDR1 and CDR2: LGHNA, YSLEER. Trimming removed 3 bases at V and 2 bases at J, with 15 bases between. CDR3 sequence reads: CASSQVGAGLTDTQYF. The CDR3 DNA follows: TGCGCCAGCAGCCAGGTGGGGGCAGGCCTCACAGATACGCAGTATTTT.

This clone was seen just once. The rearrangement uses TRBV5-1 and TRBJ2-1, with 8 nucleotides matching TRBD2. Looked up from germline, CDR1 is SGHRS and CDR2 is YFSETQ. With 3 bases clipped from V and 6 bases from J, the junction kept 14 bases outside the gene matches. The CDR3 runs to 17 residues. CDR3 amino acids: CASSSRGGTRQSNEQFF. Written as DNA, the CDR3 is TGCGCCAGCAGCTCCCGCGGCGGGACTAGACAATCCAATGAGCAGTTCTTC.

As regards this clone: At one end the junction does not follow the germline gene, possibly because of a read error. The rearrangement uses TRBV7-9 and TRBJ1-1; tentatively, D is TRBD1 (6 bases). The CDR3 extends over 14 amino acids. Germline lookup yields CDR1 SEHNR and CDR2 FQNEAQ (reference sequence). The CDR3 sequence: CAISIQGGSTEAFF. For the CDR3, the DNA is TGTGCCATCAGCATACAGGGAGGGAGCACTGAAGCTTTCTTT.

This chain connects TRBV6-1 to TRBJ2-1; 7 bases are shared with TRBD1. The CDR3 contains 14 residues. CDR1 is MNHNS, CDR2 SASEGT, per germline. V shed 7 bases, J shed 0 bases, and the junction held 3 bases outside the gene matches. The CDR3: CASTRQGSYNEQFF. The CDR3 nucleotides read TGTGCCAGCACTAGACAGGGCTCCTACAATGAGCAGTTCTTC.

The gene calls are TRBV27 and TRBJ2-7, with 8 bases lining up with TRBD2. V gave up 6 bases and J gave up 6 bases; unmatched junction bases: 10. CDR1 and CDR2 from the germline V gene are MNHEY and SMNVEV (reference sequence). This CDR3 spans 14 amino acids. CDR3 region: CASRTGTRVSEQYF. CDR3 sequence (DNA): TGTGCCAGCAGAACCGGGACTAGGGTCTCCGAGCAGTACTTC.

For the CDR3, the DNA is TGTGCCAGCAGCCCCCCGGGGTACGAGCAGTACTTC. This codes for CASSPPGYEQYF. The chain is built from TRBV7-6 and TRBJ2-7; D might be TRBD2 (5 bases). Germline CDR1 reads SGHVS; CDR2 reads FNYEAQ. Trimming took 5 bases from V and 4 from J, leaving 9 bases between them. The CDR3 is 12 amino acids. The full variable domain, in which reference TRBV7-6 and TRBJ2-7 provide the parts outside the CDR3, is GAGVSQSPRYKVTKRGQDVALRCDPISGHVSLYWYRQALGQGPEFLTYFNYEAQQDKSGLPNDRFSAERPEGSISTLTIQRTEQRDSAMYRCASSPPGYEQYFGPGTRLTVT.

This clone occurred once. This chain connects TRBV5-6 to TRBJ1-2, with D possibly matching TRBD1 (6 bases). The CDR3 contains 13 residues. Per the germline V gene, CDR1 is SGHDT and CDR2 is YYEEEE. Trimming took off 6 bases at V and 14 bases at J, with 23 bases between the two ends. Written as DNA, the CDR3 is TGTGCCAGCACCCTAGAATCGCAGGGACACCCTACCTTC. Translating it yields CASTLESQGHPTF.

The rearrangement joins TRBV7-2 to TRBJ2-5; D is perhaps TRBD2 (6 bases). The CDR3 is made up of 13 amino acids. CDR1 is SGHTA and CDR2 is FQGNSA in the germline V gene. V lost 3 bases and J lost 4, with 9 bases in between. The CDR3 loop reads CASSFGTAETQYF. The CDR3 DNA is TGTGCCAGCAGCTTTGGGACTGCAGAGACCCAGTACTTC. Based on the CDR3 plus reference TRBV7-2 and TRBJ2-5, the full variable domain is GAGVSQSPSNKVTEKGKDVELRCDPISGHTALYWYRQSLGQGLEFLIYFQGNSAPDKSGLPSDRFSAERTGGSVSTLTIQRTQQEDSAVYLCASSFGTAETQYFGPGTRLLVL.

This clone was found many times. V is TRBV2 and J is TRBJ1-2; no definite D call. The CDR3 is 16 residues long. Germline values: CDR1 SNHLY, CDR2 FYNNEI. V was clipped by 3 bases and J by 1 base, with 15 bases between them. CDR3 protein: CASSESGSLFNYGYTF. DNA for the CDR3: TGTGCCAGCAGTGAGTCGGGATCCCTATTTAACTATGGCTACACCTTC.

This clone was counted between two and nine times. The J gene is TRBJ2-7, the V gene TRBV27; 10 bases fit TRBD2. The germline V gene has CDR1 MNHEY and CDR2 SMNVEV (reference sequence). This CDR3 is built from 16 residues. The V gene end was trimmed by 2 bases and the J gene end by 1 base; junction bases not matched to a gene: 5. The chain's CDR3 is CASSLLAGAFSYEQYF. CDR3 sequence (DNA): TGTGCCAGCAGTTTACTAGCGGGAGCATTTTCCTACGAGCAGTACTTC.

This sequence joins TRBV5-4 and TRBJ1-1; the D gene is possibly TRBD1 (6 bases). The CDR3 runs 13 residues. CDR1 SGHNT and CDR2 YYREEE come from the germline V gene (reference sequence). V lost 4 bases to trimming and J lost 4 bases, with 11 bases between them. In DNA form, the CDR3 reads TGTGCCAGCAGCGCAGGGGTGGGCACTGAAGCTTTCTTT. It encodes CASSAGVGTEAFF.

The chain carries TRBV6-5 and TRBJ2-7; TRBD1 agrees at 8 bases. Trimming removed 5 bases from V and 0 bases from J; junction bases left unmatched: 3. The CDR3 extends over 14 amino acids. CDR1 is MNHEY and CDR2 is SVGAGI in the germline V gene. CDR3 loop: CASSPDRVSYEQYF. The CDR3 coding sequence is TGTGCCAGCAGTCCGGACAGGGTCTCCTACGAGCAGTACTTC.

V usage is TRBV6-6 and J usage is TRBJ1-1; 8 nucleotides match TRBD1. The CDR3 runs 14 residues. Germline V gene lookup returns CDR1 MNHNY and CDR2 SVGAGI (reference sequence). J gave up 6 bases and V 7 bases, and 10 bases lay outside the gene matches. The CDR3 loop is CASTTGQGGAEAFF. CDR3 DNA sequence: TGTGCCAGCACAACCGGACAGGGTGGGGCTGAAGCTTTCTTT.

This clone qualifies as medium-sized. The chain combines TRBV2 with TRBJ2-7; D is uncertain. This CDR3 region has 13 residues. CDR1 SNHLY and CDR2 FYNNEI come from the germline V gene. Trimming shortened V by 7 bases and J by 0 bases, and 10 bases separated the two germline ends. In DNA, the CDR3 is TGTGCCAGCACGAGGAGCGACTCCTACGAGCAGTACTTC. Amino acid sequence: CASTRSDSYEQYF.

The CDR3 nucleotides read TGTGCCTGGAGTGTACAAGAGGTATGGACCTTC. Its protein product is CAWSVQEVWTF. The chain recombines TRBV30 with TRBJ1-2; D gene unclear. There are 11 residues in the CDR3. With 0 bases removed from V and 14 bases from J, the gap between germline ends came to 13 bases. Germline loops: CDR1 GTSNPN, CDR2 SVGIG (reference sequence).

The gene calls are TRBV7-8 and TRBJ2-1; no clear D gene. The CDR3 has 12 residues. The V end was cut by 5 bases, the J end by 9 bases, with 11 bases between. Germline V lookup: CDR1 SGHVS, CDR2 FQNEAQ. CDR3 nucleotide sequence: TGTGCCAGCAGCCCGACGACGGGTGAGCAGTTCTTC. It specifies CASSPTTGEQFF. Filled out from reference TRBV7-8 and TRBJ2-1, the complete variable domain reads GAGVSQSPRYKVAKRGQDVALRCDPISGHVSLFWYQQALGQGPEFLTYFQNEAQLDKSGLPSDRFFAERPEGSVSTLKIQRTQQEDSAVYLCASSPTTGEQFFGPGTRLTVL.

This CDR3 reads CASSPGDRVGTFF. The CDR3 nucleotides read TGTGCCAGCAGTCCAGGGGACAGAGTTGGAACTTTCTTT. V usage is TRBV28 and J usage is TRBJ1-1; 7 nucleotides line up with TRBD1. This CDR3 has 13 amino acids. V was pared by 5 bases and J by 12 bases, with 12 bases of the junction left unmatched. In germline, CDR1 is MDHEN, CDR2 SYDVKM.

This rearrangement joins TRBV4-1 to TRBJ2-7, with 12 bases identical to TRBD2. The V gene's germline CDR1 is MGHRA and CDR2 YSYEKL. With 1 base clipped from V and 7 bases from J, the junction kept 11 bases outside the gene matches. This CDR3 contains 17 residues. CDR3 DNA: TGCGCCAGCAGCCAAGGCCCAACGAGGCTAGCGGGGGGGGAGCAGTACTTC. Translated: CASSQGPTRLAGGEQYF.

The table lists this clone with a few counts. The chain joins TRBV10-3 to TRBJ2-1; 11 bases line up with TRBD2. Trimming at V came to 4 bases and at J to 8 bases, leaving 10 bases not matched to a gene. The germline CDR1 and CDR2 sequences are ENHRY and SYGVKD. The length of the CDR3 is 16 residues. The CDR3 reads CAISVGTSGSGDEQFF. The CDR3 region has the DNA TGTGCCATCAGTGTAGGAACTAGCGGGAGTGGCGATGAGCAGTTCTTC.

The chain recombines TRBV10-2 with TRBJ2-3; 13 bases are a match to TRBD2. J lost 5 bases, V lost 6 bases, and 2 bases had no gene match. The CDR3 runs 14 residues. Germline loops: CDR1 WSHSY, CDR2 SAAADI. The CDR3 DNA sequence: TGCGCCAGCAGCCGGACTAGCGGGAGAGATACGCAGTATTTT. This encodes CASSRTSGRDTQYF.

The chain couples TRBV10-1 to TRBJ1-2; TRBD1 agrees at 7 bases. The CDR3 covers 15 residues. V trimming: 0 bases; J trimming: 8 bases; junction bases outside the gene matches: 9. Germline CDR1 and CDR2: WNHNN and SYGVQD (reference sequence). CDR3 DNA: TGCGCCAGCAGTGAGTCGGGACAGAGGCTGGGAGGCTACACCTTC. This gives the protein CASSESGQRLGGYTF.

The chain has TRBV28 and TRBJ2-7, with D possibly matching TRBD2 (6 bases). Germline assignment: CDR1 MDHEN and CDR2 SYDVKM. The CDR3 length is 11 residues. CDR3 in amino acids: CVVGGAYEQYF. CDR3 DNA: TGTGTCGTGGGCGGGGCCTACGAGCAGTACTTC.

The chain couples TRBV7-6 to TRBJ2-2, with 7 bases aligning to TRBD2. Losses at the gene ends were 1 base for V and 6 bases for J; bases not matched to a gene: 2. Germline CDR1 is SGHVS and CDR2 is FNYEAQ. The CDR3 covers 14 residues. The CDR3 region has the DNA TGTGCCAGCAGCTTAGGAGCGGGGTCCGGGGAGCTGTTTTTT. Translation: CASSLGAGSGELFF.